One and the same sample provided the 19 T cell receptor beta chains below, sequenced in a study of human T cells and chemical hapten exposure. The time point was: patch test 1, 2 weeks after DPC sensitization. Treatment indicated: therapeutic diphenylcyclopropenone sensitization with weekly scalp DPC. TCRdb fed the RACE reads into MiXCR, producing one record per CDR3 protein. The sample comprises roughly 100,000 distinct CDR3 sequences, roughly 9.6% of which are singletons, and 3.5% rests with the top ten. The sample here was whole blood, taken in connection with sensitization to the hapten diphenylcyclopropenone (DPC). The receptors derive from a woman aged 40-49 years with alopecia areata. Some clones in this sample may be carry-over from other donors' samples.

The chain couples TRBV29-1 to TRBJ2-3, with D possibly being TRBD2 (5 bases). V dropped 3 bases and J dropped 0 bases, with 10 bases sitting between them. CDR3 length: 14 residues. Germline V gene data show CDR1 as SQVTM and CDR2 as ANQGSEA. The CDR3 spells CSVDGRTSTDTQYF. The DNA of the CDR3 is TGCAGCGTTGATGGACGGACTAGCACAGATACGCAGTATTTT.

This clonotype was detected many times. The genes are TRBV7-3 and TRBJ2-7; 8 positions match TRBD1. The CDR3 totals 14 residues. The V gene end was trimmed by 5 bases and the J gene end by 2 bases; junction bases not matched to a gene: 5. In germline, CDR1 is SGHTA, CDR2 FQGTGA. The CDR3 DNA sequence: TGTGCCAGCAGCACGGGACAGGCTCCCTACGAGCAGTACTTC. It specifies CASSTGQAPYEQYF.

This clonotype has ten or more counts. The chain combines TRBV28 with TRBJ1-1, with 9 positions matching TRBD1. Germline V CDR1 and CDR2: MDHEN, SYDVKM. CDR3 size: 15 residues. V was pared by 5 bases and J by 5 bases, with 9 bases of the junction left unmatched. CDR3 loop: CASSALQGAWTEAFF. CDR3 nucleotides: TGTGCCAGCAGTGCCCTACAGGGGGCCTGGACTGAAGCTTTCTTT.

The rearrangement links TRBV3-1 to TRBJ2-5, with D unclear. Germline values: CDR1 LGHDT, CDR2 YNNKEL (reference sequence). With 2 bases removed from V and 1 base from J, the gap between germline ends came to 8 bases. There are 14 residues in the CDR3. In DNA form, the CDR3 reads TGTGCCAGCAGCCAACCATCGGCCCAAGAGACCCAGTACTTC. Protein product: CASSQPSAQETQYF.

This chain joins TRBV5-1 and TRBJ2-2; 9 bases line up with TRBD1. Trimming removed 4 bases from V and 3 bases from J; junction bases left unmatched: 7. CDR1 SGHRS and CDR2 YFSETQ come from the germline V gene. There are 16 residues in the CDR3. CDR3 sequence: CASSPYRGRDTGELFF. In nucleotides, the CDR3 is TGCGCCAGCAGCCCCTACAGGGGGCGGGACACCGGGGAGCTGTTTTTT.

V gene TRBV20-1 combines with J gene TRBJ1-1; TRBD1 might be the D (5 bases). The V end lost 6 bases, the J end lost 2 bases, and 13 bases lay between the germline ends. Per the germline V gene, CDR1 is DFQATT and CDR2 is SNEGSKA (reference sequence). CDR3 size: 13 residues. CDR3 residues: CSATGTDNTEAFF. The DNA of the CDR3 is TGCAGTGCCACTGGGACGGATAACACTGAAGCTTTCTTT.

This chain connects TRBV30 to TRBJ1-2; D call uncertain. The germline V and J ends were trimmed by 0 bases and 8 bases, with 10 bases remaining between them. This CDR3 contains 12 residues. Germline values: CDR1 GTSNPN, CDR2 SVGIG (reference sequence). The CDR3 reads CAWSVSPPGYTF. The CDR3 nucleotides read TGTGCCTGGAGTGTATCCCCCCCCGGCTACACCTTC.

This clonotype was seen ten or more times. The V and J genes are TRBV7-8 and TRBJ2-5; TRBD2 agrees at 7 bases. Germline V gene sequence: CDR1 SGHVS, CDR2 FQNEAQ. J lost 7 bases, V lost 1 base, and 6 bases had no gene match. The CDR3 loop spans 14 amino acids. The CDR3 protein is CASSLGATSRTQYF. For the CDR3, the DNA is TGTGCCAGCAGCTTAGGGGCGACTAGCAGGACCCAGTACTTC.

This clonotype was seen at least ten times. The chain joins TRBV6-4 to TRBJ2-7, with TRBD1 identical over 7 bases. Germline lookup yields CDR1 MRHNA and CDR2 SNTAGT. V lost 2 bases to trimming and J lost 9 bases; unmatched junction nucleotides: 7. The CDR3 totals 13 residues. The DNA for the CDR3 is TGTGCCAGCAGTGACCCAGACAGGGTGATGCAGTACTTC. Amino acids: CASSDPDRVMQYF.

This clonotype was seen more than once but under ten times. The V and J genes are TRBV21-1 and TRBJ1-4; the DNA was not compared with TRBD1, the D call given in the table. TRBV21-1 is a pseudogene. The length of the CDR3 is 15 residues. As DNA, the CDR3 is TGTGCCAGCAGCCCGGTGGGGGGGACTAATGAAAAACTGTTTTTT. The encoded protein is CASSPVGGTNEKLFF.

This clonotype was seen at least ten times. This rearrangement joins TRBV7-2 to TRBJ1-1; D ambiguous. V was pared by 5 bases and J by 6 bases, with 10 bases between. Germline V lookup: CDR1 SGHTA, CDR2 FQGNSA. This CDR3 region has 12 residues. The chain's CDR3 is CASSPWVAEAFF. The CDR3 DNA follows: TGTGCCAGCAGCCCCTGGGTAGCTGAAGCTTTCTTT.

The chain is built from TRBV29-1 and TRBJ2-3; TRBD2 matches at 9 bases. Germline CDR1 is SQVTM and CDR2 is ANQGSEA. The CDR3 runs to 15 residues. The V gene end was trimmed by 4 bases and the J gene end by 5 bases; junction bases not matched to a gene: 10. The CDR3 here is CSVGLSGGKIDTQYF. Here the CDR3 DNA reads TGCAGCGTTGGCCTCAGCGGGGGGAAAATAGATACGCAGTATTTT.

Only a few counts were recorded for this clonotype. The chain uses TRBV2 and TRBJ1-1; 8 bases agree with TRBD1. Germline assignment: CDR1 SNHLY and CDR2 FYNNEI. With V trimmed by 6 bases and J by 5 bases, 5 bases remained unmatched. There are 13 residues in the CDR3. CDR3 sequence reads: CASRLGQATEAFF. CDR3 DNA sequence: TGTGCCAGCAGGTTGGGACAGGCGACTGAAGCTTTCTTT.

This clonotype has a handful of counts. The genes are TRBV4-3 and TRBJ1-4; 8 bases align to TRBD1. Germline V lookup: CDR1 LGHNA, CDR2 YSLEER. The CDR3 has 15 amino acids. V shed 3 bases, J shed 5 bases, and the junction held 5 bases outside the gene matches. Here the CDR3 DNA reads TGCGCCAGCAGCCAGACGACAGGGGTGAATGAAAAACTGTTTTTT. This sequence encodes CASSQTTGVNEKLFF.

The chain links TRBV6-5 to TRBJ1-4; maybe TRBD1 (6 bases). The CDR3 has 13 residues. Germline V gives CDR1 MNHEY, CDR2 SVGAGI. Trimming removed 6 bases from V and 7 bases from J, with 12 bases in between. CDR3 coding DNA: TGTGCCAGCAGCCTTACAGGGATTGAAAAACTGTTTTTT. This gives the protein CASSLTGIEKLFF.

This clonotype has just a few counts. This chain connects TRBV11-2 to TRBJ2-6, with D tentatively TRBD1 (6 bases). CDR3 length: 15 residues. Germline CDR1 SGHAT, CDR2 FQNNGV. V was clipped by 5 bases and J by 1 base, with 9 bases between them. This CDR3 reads CASSRTASGANVLTF. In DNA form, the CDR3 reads TGTGCCAGCAGCCGGACAGCTTCTGGGGCCAACGTCCTGACTTTC.

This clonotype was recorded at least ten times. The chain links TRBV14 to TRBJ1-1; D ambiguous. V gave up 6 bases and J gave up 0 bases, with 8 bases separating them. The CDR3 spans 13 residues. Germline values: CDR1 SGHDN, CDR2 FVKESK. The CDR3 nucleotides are TGTGCCAGCAGGAGCCAGTTGAACACTGAAGCTTTCTTT. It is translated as CASRSQLNTEAFF.

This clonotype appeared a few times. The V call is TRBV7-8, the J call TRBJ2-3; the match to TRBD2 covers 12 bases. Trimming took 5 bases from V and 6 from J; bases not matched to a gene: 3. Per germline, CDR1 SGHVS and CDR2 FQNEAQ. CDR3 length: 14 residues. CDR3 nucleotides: TGTGCCAGCAGCCAAACTAGCGGGGGGGATACGCAGTATTTT. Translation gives CASSQTSGGDTQYF.

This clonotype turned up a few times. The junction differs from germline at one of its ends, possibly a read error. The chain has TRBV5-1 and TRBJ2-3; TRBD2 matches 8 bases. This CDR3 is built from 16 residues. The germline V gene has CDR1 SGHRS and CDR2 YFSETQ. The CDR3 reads CASSLALAGSRDTQYF. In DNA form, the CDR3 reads TGCGCCAGCAGCTTGGCTTTAGCGGGGAGCAGAGATACGCAGTATTTT. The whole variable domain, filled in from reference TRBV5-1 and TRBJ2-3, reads KAGVTQTPRYLIKTRGQQVTLSCSPISGHRSVSWYQQTPGQGLQFLFEYFSETQRNKGNFPGRFSGRQFSNSRSEMNVSTLELGDSALYLCASSLALAGSRDTQYFGPGTRLTVL.